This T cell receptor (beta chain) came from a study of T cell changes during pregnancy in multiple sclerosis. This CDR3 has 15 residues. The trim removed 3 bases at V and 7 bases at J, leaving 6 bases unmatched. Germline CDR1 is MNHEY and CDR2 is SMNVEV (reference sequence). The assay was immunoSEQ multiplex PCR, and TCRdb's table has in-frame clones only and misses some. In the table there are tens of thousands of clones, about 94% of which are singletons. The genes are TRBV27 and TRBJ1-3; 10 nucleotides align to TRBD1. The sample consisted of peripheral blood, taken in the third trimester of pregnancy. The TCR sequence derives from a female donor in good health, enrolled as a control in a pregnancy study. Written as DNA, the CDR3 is TGTGCCAGCAGTTTGAGACAGGGGGCAGGCAACACCATATATTTT. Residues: CASSLRQGAGNTIYF.